This T cell receptor beta chain is from a study of blood T cell repertoires in COVID-19. The CDR3 has 19 residues. V lost 7 bases and J lost 1; bases outside the gene matches: 21. CDR1 ENHRY and CDR2 SYGVKD come from the germline V gene. Measured with immunoSEQ multiplex PCR; TCRdb has only the in-frame clones, and not every one. Here the sample spans 250,000 or so clones, roughly 86% being singletons. Sequencing was carried out using PBMCs or T cells enriched from blood (not recorded which). V and J are TRBV10-3 and TRBJ1-1, with 7 bases that match TRBD1. The sequence came from a young woman who had recovered from COVID-19. The CDR3 DNA reads TGTGCCATCAACGACGATATTTTAACCGGGACAGCCTCGAACACTGAAGCTTTCTTT. This codes for CAINDDILTGTASNTEAFF.